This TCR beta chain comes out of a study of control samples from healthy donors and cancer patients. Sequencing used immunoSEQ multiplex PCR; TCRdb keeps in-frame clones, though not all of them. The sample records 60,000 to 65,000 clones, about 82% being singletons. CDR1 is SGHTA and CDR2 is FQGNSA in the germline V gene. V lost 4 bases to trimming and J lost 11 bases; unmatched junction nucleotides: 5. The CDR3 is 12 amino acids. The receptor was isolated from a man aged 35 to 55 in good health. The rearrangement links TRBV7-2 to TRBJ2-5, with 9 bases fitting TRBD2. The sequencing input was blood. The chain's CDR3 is CASSYAGGHQYF. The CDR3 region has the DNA TGTGCCAGCAGCTATGCGGGGGGGCATCAGTACTTC.